The rows below give T cell receptor beta chains drawn from one sample of a study of blood T cell repertoires in COVID-19. Assay: immunoSEQ multiplex PCR; the TCRdb copy retains only in-frame clones and omits some. The sample holds 90,000 to 150,000 clones, roughly 80% seen once. Sample: peripheral blood. The receptors were gathered from a man between 65 and 85 years old with acute or convalescent COVID-19. Each CDR3 is given with its conserved first and last residue. D genes are given only for firm matches. Size is omitted from some rows. Given values are once, few, many or a class for expanded clones.

>NA|NA|TRBV7-9|TRBJ2-1
TGTGCCAGCAGCCTCGGTGGTAGCGGCTACAATGAGCAGTTCTTC
CASSLGGSGYNEQFF
>NA|NA|TRBV5-5|TRBJ2-1
TGTGCCAGCAGCTTATGGGGGGTTGAGCAGTTCTTC
CASSLWGVEQFF
>NA|TRBD1|TRBV18|TRBJ2-5
TGTGCCAGCTCACCACCCCCAGGGGGCGGAGAGACCCAGTACTTC
CASSPPPGGGETQYF
>NA|NA|TRBV5-1|TRBJ1-1
TGCGCCAGCAGCCCACAGGGAATTGGGGTCACTGAAGCTTTCTTT
CASSPQGIGVTEAFF
>NA|NA|TRBV30|TRBJ2-7
TGTGGTTCGGGGGGCGAACTCTACGAGCAGTACTTC
CGSGGELYEQYF
>NA|NA|TRBV4-3|TRBJ2-2
TGCGCCAGCAGCCAAGAAGCCCTCCTGACGGGTGCCGGGGAGCTGTTTTTT
CASSQEALLTGAGELFF
>NA|TRBD1|TRBV5-4|TRBJ2-5
TGTGCCAGCAGCCTCTCGGACAGGGTAGCAGAGACCCAGTACTTC
CASSLSDRVAETQYF
>NA|TRBD1|TRBV30|TRBJ1-2
TGTGCCTGGAGTGGGACAGGGGCTTACGGCTACACCTTC
CAWSGTGAYGYTF
>NA|TRBD1|TRBV7-9|TRBJ1-4
TGTGCCAGCAGCCCCCCAGGGGGCACTAATGAAAAACTGTTTTTT
CASSPPGGTNEKLFF
>few|TRBD1|TRBV19|TRBJ1-3
TGTGCCAGTAAGGAAACCTGGGACAGGGGTTCCGGAAACACCATATATTTT
CASKETWDRGSGNTIYF
>NA|TRBD1|TRBV27|TRBJ2-4
TGTGCCAGCAGTTCGGACAGGGGACACATTCAGTACTTC
CASSSDRGHIQYF
>NA|TRBD1|TRBV5-1|TRBJ1-3
TGCGCCAGCAGCTTGGGTGACAGGGGTACAGGAAACACCATATATTTT
CASSLGDRGTGNTIYF
>NA|TRBD1|TRBV28|TRBJ2-1
TGTGCCAGCAGTCAGGGGGTGGGTCGTAATGAGCAGTTCTTC
CASSQGVGRNEQFF